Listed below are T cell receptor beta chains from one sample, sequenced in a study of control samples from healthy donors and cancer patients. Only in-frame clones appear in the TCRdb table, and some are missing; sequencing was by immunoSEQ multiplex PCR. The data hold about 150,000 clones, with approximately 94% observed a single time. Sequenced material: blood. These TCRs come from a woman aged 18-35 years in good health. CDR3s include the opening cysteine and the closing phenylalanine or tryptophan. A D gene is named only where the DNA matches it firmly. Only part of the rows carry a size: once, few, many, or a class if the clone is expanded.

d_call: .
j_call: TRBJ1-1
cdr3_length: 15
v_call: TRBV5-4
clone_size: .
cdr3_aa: CASSSYLDGNTEAFF
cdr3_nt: TGTGCCAGCAGCTCCTACCTTGACGGGAACACTGAAGCTTTCTTT

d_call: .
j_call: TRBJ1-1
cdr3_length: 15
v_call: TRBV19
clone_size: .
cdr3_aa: CASSRSGTLGTEAFF
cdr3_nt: TGTGCCAGTAGTAGGTCCGGGACCTTGGGGACTGAAGCTTTCTTT

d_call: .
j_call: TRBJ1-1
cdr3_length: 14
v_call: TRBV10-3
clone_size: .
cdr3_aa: CAISVQGLGTEAFF
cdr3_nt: TGTGCCATCAGTGTTCAGGGACTAGGCACTGAAGCTTTCTTT

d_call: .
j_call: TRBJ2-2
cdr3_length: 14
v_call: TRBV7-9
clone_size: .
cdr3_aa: CASSLIWLTGELFF
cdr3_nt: TGTGCCAGCAGCTTAATTTGGCTGACCGGGGAGCTGTTTTTT

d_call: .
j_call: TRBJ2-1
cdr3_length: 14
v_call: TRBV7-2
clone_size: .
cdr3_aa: CASRPYSDRSLQFF
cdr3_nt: TGTGCCAGCAGACCCTATTCTGACAGGTCTCTGCAGTTCTTC

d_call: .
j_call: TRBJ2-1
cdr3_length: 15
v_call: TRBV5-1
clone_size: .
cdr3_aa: CASSQGSGSYNEQFF
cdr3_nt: TGCGCCAGCAGCCAGGGGTCTGGCTCCTACAATGAGCAGTTCTTC

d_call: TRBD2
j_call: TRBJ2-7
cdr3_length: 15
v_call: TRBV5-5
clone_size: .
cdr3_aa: CASSEGLAGTYEQYF
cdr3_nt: TGTGCCAGCAGCGAAGGACTAGCGGGAACGTACGAGCAGTACTTC

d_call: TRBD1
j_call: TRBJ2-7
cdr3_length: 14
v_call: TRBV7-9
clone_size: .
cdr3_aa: CASSLGDSRLARYF
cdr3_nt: TGTGCCAGCAGCTTAGGGGACAGTCGCTTAGCACGGTACTTC

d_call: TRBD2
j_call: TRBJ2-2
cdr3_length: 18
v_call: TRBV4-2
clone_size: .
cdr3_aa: CASSQDGGGGAVTGELFF
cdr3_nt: TGTGCCAGCAGCCAAGATGGTGGCGGGGGGGCCGTCACCGGGGAGCTGTTTTTT

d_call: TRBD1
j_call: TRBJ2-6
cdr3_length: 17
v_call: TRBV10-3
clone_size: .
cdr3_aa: CATNKPQGASGANVLTF
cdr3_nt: TGTGCCACAAACAAGCCGCAGGGGGCATCTGGGGCCAACGTCCTGACTTTC

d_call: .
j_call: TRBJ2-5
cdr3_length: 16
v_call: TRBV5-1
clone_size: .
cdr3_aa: CASSRTAAQYQETQYF
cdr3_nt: TGCGCCAGCAGCAGGACTGCCGCACAGTACCAAGAGACCCAGTACTTC

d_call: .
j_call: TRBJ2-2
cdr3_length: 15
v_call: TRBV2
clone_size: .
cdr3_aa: CASSPSGRGTGELFF
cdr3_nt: TGTGCCAGCAGTCCATCGGGGAGGGGGACCGGGGAGCTGTTTTTT

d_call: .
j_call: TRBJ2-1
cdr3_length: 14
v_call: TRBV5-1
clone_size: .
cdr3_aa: CASSPVSGEYEQFF
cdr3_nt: TGCGCCAGCAGCCCCGTTAGTGGAGAGTATGAGCAGTTCTTC

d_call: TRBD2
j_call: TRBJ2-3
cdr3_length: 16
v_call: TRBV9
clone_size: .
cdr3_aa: CASSVGLAFGVDTQYF
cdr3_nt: TGTGCCAGCAGCGTTGGACTAGCCTTTGGGGTAGATACGCAGTATTTT

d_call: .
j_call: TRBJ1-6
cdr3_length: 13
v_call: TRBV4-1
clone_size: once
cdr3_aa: CASSQGPPDPLHF
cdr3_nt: TGCGCCAGCAGCCAGGGGCCCCCGGACCCCCTCCACTTT

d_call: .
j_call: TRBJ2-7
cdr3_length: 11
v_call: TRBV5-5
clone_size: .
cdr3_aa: CASSLDYEQYF
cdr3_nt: TGTGCCAGCAGCCTGGACTACGAGCAGTACTTC

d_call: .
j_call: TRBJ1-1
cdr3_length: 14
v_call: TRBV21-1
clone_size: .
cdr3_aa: CASSTQGMASEAFF
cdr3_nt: TGTGCCAGCAGCACACAGGGGATGGCCTCTGAAGCTTTCTTT

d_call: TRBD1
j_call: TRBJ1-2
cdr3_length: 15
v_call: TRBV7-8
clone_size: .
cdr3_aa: CASSSRTGRPSGYTF
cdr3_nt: TGTGCCAGCAGCTCCAGGACAGGGCGTCCGAGTGGCTACACCTTC

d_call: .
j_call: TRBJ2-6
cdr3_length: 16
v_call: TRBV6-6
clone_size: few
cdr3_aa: CASTDRPYSGANVLTF
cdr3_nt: TGTGCCAGCACCGACAGGCCTTACTCTGGGGCCAACGTCCTGACTTTC

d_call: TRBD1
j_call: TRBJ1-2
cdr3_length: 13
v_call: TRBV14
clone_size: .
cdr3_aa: CASSPGQGYGYTF
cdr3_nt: TGTGCCAGCAGCCCGGGACAGGGTTATGGCTACACCTTC

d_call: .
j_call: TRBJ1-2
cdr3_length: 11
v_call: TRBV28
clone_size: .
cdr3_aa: CASSLDYGYTF
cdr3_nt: TGTGCCAGCAGTTTAGACTATGGCTACACCTTC

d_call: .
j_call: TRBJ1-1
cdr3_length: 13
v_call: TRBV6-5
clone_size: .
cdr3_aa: CASRGSIGTEAFF
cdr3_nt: TGTGCCAGCAGGGGGTCCATCGGGACTGAAGCTTTCTTT

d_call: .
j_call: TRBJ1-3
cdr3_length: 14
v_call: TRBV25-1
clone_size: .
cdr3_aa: CASSELLSGNTIYF
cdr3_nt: TGTGCCAGCAGTGAATTGCTCTCTGGAAACACCATATATTTT

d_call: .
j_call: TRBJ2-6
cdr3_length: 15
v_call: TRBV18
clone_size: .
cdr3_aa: CASSLSGRGANVLTF
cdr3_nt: TGTGCCAGCTCACTCAGCGGAAGGGGGGCCAACGTCCTGACTTTC

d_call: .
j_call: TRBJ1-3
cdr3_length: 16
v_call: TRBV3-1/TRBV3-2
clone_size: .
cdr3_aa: CASRGQGLPGGNTIYF
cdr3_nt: TGTGCCAGCAGAGGGCAGGGGCTTCCAGGAGGAAACACCATATATTTT

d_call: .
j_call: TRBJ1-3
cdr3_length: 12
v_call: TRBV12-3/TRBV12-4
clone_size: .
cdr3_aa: CASTLNRGTIYF
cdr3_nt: TGTGCCAGCACCCTCAATAGGGGCACCATATATTTT

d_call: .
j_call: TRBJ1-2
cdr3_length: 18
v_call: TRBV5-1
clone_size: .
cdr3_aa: CASSAGGTSFNFNYGYTF
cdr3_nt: TGCGCCAGCAGCGCGGGGGGGACAAGTTTTAATTTTAACTATGGCTACACCTTC

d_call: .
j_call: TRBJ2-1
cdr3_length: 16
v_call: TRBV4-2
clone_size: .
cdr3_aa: CASSQNSGGAYNEQFF
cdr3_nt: TGTGCCAGCAGCCAAAATAGCGGCGGGGCCTACAATGAGCAGTTCTTC